One T cell receptor (beta chain) is described in this entry. The table lists this clonotype with many counts. Its antigen remains undetermined. No base quality information exists; no much larger clone differs at one position. The sample's time point label, in plain terms: pre-sensitization, week 0. Explained via the paper, the treatment or condition label denotes: therapeutic diphenylcyclopropenone sensitization with weekly scalp DPC. At each patch-test visit, blood was drawn before the patch test was applied. Patients were eligible if aged 18 to 70, diagnosed with alopecia and judged suitable for DPC therapy, and pregnant patients were excluded. Total RNA was extracted from unfractionated whole blood that had been collected in Tempus Blood RNA tubes. The sample comes from a study of human T cells and chemical hapten exposure (dated by TCRdb to the early 2020s). As for the study more broadly: For sensitization, 2% DPC in acetone was applied to a 2 cm by 2 cm area of upper inner arm skin. Peripheral blood TCR repertoire changes were tracked in vivo in alopecia patients during primary and secondary sensitization to the hapten diphenylcyclopropenone (DPC). Roughly 30 alopecia patients provided blood for TCR sequencing at one to four time points (pre-sensitization, 2, 6 and 24 weeks). Patient blood was sampled pre-sensitization (week 0) and at 2, 6 and about 24 weeks after DPC sensitization. Weekly therapeutic DPC doses were additionally applied to the scalp of patients throughout the roughly 24-week study period. Libraries were combined into a pool for sequencing, and differences in TCR yield between samples came mainly from small differences in library volumes within the pool. Patch testing was done on the upper back using Finn chambers containing 0.01% DPC, and results were scored after 6 days according to International Contact Dermatitis Research Group standards. Most of the patients in the cohort were female, and the cohort covered alopecia areata with under or over 50% scalp involvement, alopecia totalis and alopecia universalis.

Taken from cysteine to phenylalanine, the CDR3 has 14 residues. The read is trimmed to its CDR3 DNA, 42 bases read in frame from base 1. Cut back by 3 bases and 4 bases, the V and J ends lie 12 bases apart. Per the germline V gene, SGHDN is the CDR1 and FVKESK is the CDR2. Library method: RACE. Reads for this sample came from a NextSeq 500. During library preparation, unique molecular identifiers were attached to individual cDNA molecules so that TCRs could be counted quantitatively and reproducibly. For every blood RNA sample, sequencing covered both the TCR alpha and TCR beta chains. The study's own analysis went as follows. A median of around 96,000 TCRs per sample was observed, with a range of about 20,000 to 750,000. The Decombinator software suite was used to annotate V, J and CDR3 in the TCR reads. Every sample was subsampled to the same number of TCRs (28,000) for the PS versus PT1 abundance plots. TCRs were defined as expanded if absent before sensitization and observed at least eight times at the 2-week time point. The public reads were quality trimmed at Q25 with fastp and then assembled into clones with MiXCR by TCRdb, keeping productive beta chains. Each entry merges the rows of one CDR3 protein and shows their most common DNA and genes. The V and J calls were not made by the authors but by TCRdb's processing. This sample holds about 120,000 distinct CDR3 sequences; around an eighth were observed only once. The ten largest clones take up around 2.8% of the sample.

Study-wide conclusions, independent of this receptor: DPC sensitization did not change the number of TCRs with a frequency above 1 in 1000, and there was no evidence of changes in global repertoire structure. The number of PT1 expanded TCRs positively correlated with patch test score, significant at thresholds 8, 16 and 32 but not 4. After repeated subsampling, the strength of the expansion versus patch-test correlation and the threshold at which it became significant changed. Alopecia, a presumed autoimmune disease, was present in all patients, so the immune response of the patients might differ from that of healthy individuals. Expanded TCRs formed significantly more large CDR3 similarity clusters than pre-sensitization or healthy control sets, consistent with antigen-driven responses.

Here the sequenced sample was whole blood, taken in connection with sensitization to the hapten diphenylcyclopropenone (DPC). This clonotype originated in a woman aged 18-29 years with alopecia areata. Some clones in this sample may be carry-over from other donors' samples. The chain couples TRBV14 to TRBJ1-1; the D gene cannot be resolved reliably. The CDR3 region: CASSHPPVGTEAFF. The nucleotides read TGTGCCAGCAGCCACCCCCCAGTAGGCACTGAAGCTTTCTTT.